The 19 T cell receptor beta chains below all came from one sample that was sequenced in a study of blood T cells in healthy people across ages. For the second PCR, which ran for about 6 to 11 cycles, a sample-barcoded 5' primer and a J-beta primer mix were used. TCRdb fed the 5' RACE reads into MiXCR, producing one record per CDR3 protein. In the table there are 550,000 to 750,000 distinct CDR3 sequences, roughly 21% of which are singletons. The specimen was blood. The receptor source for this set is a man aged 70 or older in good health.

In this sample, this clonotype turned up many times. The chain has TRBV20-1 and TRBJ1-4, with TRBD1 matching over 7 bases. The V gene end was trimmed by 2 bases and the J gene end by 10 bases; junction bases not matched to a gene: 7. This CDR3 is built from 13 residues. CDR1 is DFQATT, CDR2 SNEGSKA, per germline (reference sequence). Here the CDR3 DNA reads TGCAGTGCTAGATGGGATCGACAGGGAAAACTGTTTTTT. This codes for CSARWDRQGKLFF.

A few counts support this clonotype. Written as DNA, the CDR3 is TGCGCCAGCAGCCCCGGCAGGGGTTTCGGCACAGATACGCAGTATTTT. As protein: CASSPGRGFGTDTQYF. The V call is TRBV5-1, the J call TRBJ2-3; D possibly corresponds to TRBD1 (6 bases). Germline CDR1 SGHRS, CDR2 YFSETQ. The CDR3 is made up of 16 amino acids. Trimming took off 4 bases at V and 1 base at J, with 16 bases between the two ends.

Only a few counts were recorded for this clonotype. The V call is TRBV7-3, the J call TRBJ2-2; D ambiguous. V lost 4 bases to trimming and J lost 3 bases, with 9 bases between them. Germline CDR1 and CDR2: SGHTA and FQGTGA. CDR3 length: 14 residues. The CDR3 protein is CASSSGPHTGELFF. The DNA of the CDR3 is TGTGCCAGCAGCTCCGGGCCTCACACCGGGGAGCTGTTTTTT.

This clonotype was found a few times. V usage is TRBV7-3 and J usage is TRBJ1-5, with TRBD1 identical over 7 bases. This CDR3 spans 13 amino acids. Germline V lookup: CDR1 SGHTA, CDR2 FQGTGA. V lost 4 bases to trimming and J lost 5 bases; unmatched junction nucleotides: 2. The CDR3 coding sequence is TGTGCCAGCAGCTCCGGGACAGATCAGCCCCAGCATTTT. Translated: CASSSGTDQPQHF.

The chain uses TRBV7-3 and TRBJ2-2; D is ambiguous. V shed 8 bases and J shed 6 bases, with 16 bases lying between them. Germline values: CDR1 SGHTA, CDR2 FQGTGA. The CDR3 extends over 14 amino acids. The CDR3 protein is CASAQVGEAGELFF. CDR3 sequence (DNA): TGTGCCAGCGCCCAAGTAGGCGAGGCCGGGGAGCTGTTTTTT.

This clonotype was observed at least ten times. CDR3: CASSLGAGEQYF. The CDR3 DNA is TGTGCCAGCAGTTTGGGAGCCGGCGAGCAGTACTTC. This sequence joins TRBV25-1 and TRBJ2-5; perhaps TRBD2 as D (5 bases). The DNA matches TRBJ2-7 better at its end, which makes the J call doubtful. The germline CDR1 and CDR2 sequences are MGHDK and SYGVNS. This CDR3 has 12 residues.

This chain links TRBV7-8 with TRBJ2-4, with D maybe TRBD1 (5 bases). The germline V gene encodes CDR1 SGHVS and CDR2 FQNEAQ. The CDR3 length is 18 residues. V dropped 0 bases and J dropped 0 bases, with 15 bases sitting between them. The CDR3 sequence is CASSLARLQGKAKNIQYF. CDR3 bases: TGTGCCAGCAGCTTAGCGCGCCTGCAGGGCAAAGCCAAAAACATTCAGTACTTC.

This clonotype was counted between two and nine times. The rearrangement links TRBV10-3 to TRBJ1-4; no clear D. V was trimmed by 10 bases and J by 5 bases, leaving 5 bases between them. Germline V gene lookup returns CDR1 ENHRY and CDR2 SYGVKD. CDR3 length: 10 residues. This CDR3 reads CATFNEKLFF. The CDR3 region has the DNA TGTGCCACATTCAATGAAAAACTGTTTTTT.

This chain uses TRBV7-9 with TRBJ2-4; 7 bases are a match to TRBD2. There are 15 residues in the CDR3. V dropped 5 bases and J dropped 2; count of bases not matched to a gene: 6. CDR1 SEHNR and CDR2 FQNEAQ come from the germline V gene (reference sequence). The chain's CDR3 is CASSLGTTSKNIQYF. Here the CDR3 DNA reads TGTGCCAGCAGCCTGGGGACTACTTCCAAAAACATTCAGTACTTC.

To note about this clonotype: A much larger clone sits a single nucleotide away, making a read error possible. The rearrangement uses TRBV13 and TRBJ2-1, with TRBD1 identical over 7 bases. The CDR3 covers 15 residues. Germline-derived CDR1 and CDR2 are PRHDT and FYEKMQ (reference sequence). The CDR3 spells CASSRMGTDPFEHFF. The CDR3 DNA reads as TGTGCCAGCAGCCGGATGGGGACAGACCCGTTTGAGCACTTCTTC. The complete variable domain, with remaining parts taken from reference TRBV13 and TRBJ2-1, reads AAGVIQSPRHLIKEKRETATLKCYPIPRHDTVYWYQQGPGQDPQFLISFYEKMQSDKGSIPDRFSAQQFSDYHSELNMSSLELGDSALYFCASSRMGTDPFEHFFGPGTRLTVL.

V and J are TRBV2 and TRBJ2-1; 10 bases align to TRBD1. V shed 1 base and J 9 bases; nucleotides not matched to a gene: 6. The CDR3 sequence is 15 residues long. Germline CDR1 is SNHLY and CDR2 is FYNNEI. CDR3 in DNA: TGTGCCAGCAGTGAAGGACAGGGGGCTCATGGTGAGCAGTTCTTC. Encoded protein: CASSEGQGAHGEQFF.

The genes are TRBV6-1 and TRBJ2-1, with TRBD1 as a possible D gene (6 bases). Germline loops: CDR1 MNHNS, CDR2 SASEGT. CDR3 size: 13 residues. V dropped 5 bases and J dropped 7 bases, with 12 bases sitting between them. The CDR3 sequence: CASSWGPRNEQFF. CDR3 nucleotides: TGTGCCAGCAGTTGGGGGCCAAGAAATGAGCAGTTCTTC.

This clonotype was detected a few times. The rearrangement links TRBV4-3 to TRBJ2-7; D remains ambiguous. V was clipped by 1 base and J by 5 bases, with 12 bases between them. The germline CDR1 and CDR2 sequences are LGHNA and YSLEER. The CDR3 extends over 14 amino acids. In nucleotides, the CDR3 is TGCGCCAGCAGCCAAGTACCAGCTGCTAACGAGCAGTACTTC. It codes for CASSQVPAANEQYF.

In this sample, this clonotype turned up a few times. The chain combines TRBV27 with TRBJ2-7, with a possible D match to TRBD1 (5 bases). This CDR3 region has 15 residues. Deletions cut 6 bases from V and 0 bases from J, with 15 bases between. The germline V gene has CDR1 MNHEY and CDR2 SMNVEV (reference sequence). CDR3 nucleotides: TGTGCCAGCAGCCCAGGGTCCAAGAGCTCCTACGAGCAGTACTTC. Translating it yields CASSPGSKSSYEQYF.

The DNA of the CDR3 is TGTGCCAGCAGTTTATCGAGGCCTAGCGGATACAATGAGCAGTTCTTC. The encoded protein is CASSLSRPSGYNEQFF. The V call is TRBV27, the J call TRBJ2-1; 7 bases are a match to TRBD2. From germline, CDR1 is MNHEY and CDR2 SMNVEV (reference sequence). The CDR3 loop spans 16 amino acids. The trim removed 0 bases at V and 4 bases at J, leaving 6 bases unmatched.

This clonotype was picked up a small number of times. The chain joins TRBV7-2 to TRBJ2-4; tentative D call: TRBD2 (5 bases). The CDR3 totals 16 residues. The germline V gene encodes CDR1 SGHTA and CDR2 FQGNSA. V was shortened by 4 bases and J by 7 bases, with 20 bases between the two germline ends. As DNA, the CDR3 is TGTGCCAGCAGCTCCTTCTTAGCGACTGGCGGGAACATTCAGTACTTC. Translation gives CASSSFLATGGNIQYF.

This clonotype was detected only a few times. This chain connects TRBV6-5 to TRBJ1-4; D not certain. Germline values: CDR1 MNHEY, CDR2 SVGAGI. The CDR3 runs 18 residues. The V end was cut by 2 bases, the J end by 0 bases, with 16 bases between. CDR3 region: CASSYARSPKATNEKLFF. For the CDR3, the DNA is TGTGCCAGCAGTTACGCACGAAGTCCTAAAGCAACTAATGAAAAACTGTTTTTT.

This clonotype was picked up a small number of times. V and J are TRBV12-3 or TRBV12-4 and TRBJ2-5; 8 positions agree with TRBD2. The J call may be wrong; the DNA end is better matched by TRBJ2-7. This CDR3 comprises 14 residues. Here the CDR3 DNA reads TGTGCCAGCAGTTCCGGGACTAGAAGGGGCGAGCAGTACTTC. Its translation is CASSSGTRRGEQYF.

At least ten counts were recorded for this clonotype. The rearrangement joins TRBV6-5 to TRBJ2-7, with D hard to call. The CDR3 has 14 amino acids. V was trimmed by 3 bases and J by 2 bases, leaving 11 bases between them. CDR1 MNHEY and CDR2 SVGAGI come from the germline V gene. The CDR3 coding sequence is TGTGCCAGCAGTTATTCGGACGGACCCTACGAGCAGTACTTC. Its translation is CASSYSDGPYEQYF.